This T cell receptor beta chain was captured by sequencing in a study of cytomegalovirus exposure and HLA in healthy donors. The V gene lost 0 bases and the J gene lost 8 bases, with 19 bases spanning the gap. This CDR3 contains 16 residues. CDR1 is KGHSH and CDR2 is LQKENI in the germline V gene. 60 Vbeta and 13 Jbeta primers were used in PCR. Only in-frame clones appear in the TCRdb table, and some are missing; sequencing was by immunoSEQ multiplex PCR. There are 200,000 to 300,000 clones in the sample; 82% occur only once, and around 5.4% lies in the top ten. V and J are TRBV18 and TRBJ1-2, with D perhaps TRBD1 (6 bases). The TCR was taken from a woman aged 40 to 50 in good health and CMV-seropositive. Sequences were obtained from PBMCs. The CDR3 is CASSPPTAGDRQGYTF. The CDR3 DNA reads as TGTGCCAGCTCACCACCGACGGCAGGGGACCGTCAAGGCTACACCTTC.